Here is one T cell receptor (beta chain) with its context. Its antigen is still unknown. The PCR had 60 Vbeta and 13 Jbeta primers. TCRdb keeps only in-frame clones here, not all; method: immunoSEQ multiplex PCR. This sample yields about 190,000 clones, of which roughly 90% are seen a single time; around 0.99% belongs to the top ten. The record originates from a study of cytomegalovirus exposure and HLA in healthy donors. Whole-study results and caveats: In a later analysis, DRB1 alleles had the most associated TCRs; HLA-C alleles the fewest.

The CDR3 runs 17 residues. From germline, CDR1 is SGDLS and CDR2 YYNGEE. V dropped 0 bases and J dropped 0 bases, with 16 bases sitting between them. This receptor was taken from a boy aged 2-15 years in good health and CMV-seronegative. The sample taken for sequencing was PBMCs. The chain couples TRBV9 to TRBJ2-7, with D possibly TRBD2 on 5 matching bases. DNA for the CDR3: TGTGCCAGCAGCGTAGGCCATGGCGGACTTTTCTCCTACGAGCAGTACTTC. It translates to CASSVGHGGLFSYEQYF.